This T cell receptor (beta chain) was observed in a study of cytomegalovirus exposure and HLA in healthy donors. In the case of this clone: Its antigen is not known.

Study-level findings and limits: TCR beta chains numbering approximately 150 were designated cytomegalovirus-associated.

Method: immunoSEQ multiplex PCR; TCRdb's copy keeps in-frame clones and lacks some. Of 100,000 to 150,000 clones listed, roughly 86% are singletons. Germline-derived CDR1 and CDR2 are SGHAT and FQNNGV. Trimming took 2 bases from V and 7 from J, leaving 15 bases between them. The CDR3 has 15 amino acids. The sequence came from a young man in good health and CMV-seronegative. The chain is built from TRBV11-2 and TRBJ2-1, with D maybe TRBD2 (5 bases). What was sequenced was PBMCs. DNA of the CDR3: TGTGCCAGCAGCTTACAGCGGCCCCAAGGTAATGAGCAGTTCTTC. Amino acids: CASSLQRPQGNEQFF. The variable domain in full, with the rest retrieved from reference TRBV11-2 and TRBJ2-1, is EAGVAQSPRYKIIEKRQSVAFWCNPISGHATLYWYQQILGQGPKLLIQFQNNGVVDDSQLPKDRFSAERLKGVDSTLKIQPAKLEDSAVYLCASSLQRPQGNEQFFGPGTRLTVL.